This T cell receptor (delta chain) was retrieved from a study of gamma-delta chains in newborns, infants, children. Across the whole study: Polyclonal expansion of innate γδ T cells after birth follows microbial exposure.

Details on this clone: This DNA translates differently at residue 4 from the TCRdb protein, which is that of a much larger clone; a read error is likely, and the protein shown is the DNA's own translation.

TCRdb re-called clones from the reads using CATT. The repertoire holds some 1,500 delta-chain clones, around 9% seen once, with approximately 23% in the top ten. Losses at the gene ends were 4 bases for V and 0 bases for J; bases not matched to a gene: 12. Germline-derived CDR1 and CDR2 are NSMFDY and ISSIKDK. The length of the CDR3 is 17 residues. The chain has TRAV29/DV5 and TRDJ2, with 7 positions matching TRDD3. The TCR was taken from a child who was a newborn, infant or young child, either healthy, febrile or measles-vaccinated (not recorded which). The specimen sequenced was blood. The CDR3 nucleotides read TGTGCAGCAGGCGTGTGGTGGGGGAGAGCTTTGACAGCACAACTCTTCTTT. This encodes CAAGVWWGRALTAQLFF.